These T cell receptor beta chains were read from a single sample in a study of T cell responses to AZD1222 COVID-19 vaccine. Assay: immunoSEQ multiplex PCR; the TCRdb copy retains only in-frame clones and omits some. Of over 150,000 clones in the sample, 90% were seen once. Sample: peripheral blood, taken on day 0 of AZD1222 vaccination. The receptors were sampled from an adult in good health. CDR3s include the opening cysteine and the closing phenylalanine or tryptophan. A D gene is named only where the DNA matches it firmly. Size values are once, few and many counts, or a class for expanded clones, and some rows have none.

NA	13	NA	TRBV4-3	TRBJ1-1	TGCGCCAGCAGCCAAGACTGGCGGACTGAAGCTTTCTTT	CASSQDWRTEAFF
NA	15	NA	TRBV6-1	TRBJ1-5	TGTGCCAGCAGTGAATCGCTCACTGGCCAGCGGTCCCAGCATTTT	CASSESLTGQRSQHF
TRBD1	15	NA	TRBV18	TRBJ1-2	TGTGCCAGCTCAATTCTGGACAGGCCTAACTATGGCTACACCTTC	CASSILDRPNYGYTF
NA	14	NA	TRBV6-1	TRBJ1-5	TGTGCCAGCAGTGAAGGAGCGGGCAATCAGCCCCAGCATTTT	CASSEGAGNQPQHF
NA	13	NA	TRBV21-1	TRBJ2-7	TGTGCCAGCGCCGTGACAGGGTCCCACGAGCAGTACTTC	CASAVTGSHEQYF
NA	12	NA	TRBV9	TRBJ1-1	TGTGCCAGCAGCCCCCCGGGGCCTGAAGCTTTCTTT	CASSPPGPEAFF
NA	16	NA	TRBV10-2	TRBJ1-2	TGCGCCAGCAATTCCGGTGGGGGGGGTGCTGTCTATGGCTACACCTTC	CASNSGGGGAVYGYTF
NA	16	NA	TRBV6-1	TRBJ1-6	TGTGCCAGCAGTGAATTTGGGAGCTCCTATAATTCACCCCTCCACTTT	CASSEFGSSYNSPLHF
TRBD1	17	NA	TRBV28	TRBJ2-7	TGTGCCAGCAGTTTAGGCCGGCGGACAGGGAAGGGTGTGGGGCAGTACTTC	CASSLGRRTGKGVGQYF
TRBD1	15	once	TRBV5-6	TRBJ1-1	TGTGCCAGCAGCTCAAGACAGGGAGGGTTCACTGAAGCTTTCTTT	CASSSRQGGFTEAFF
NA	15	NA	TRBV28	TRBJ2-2	TGTGCCAGCAGCTTACCGCGGGAACAAACCCGGGAGCTGTTTTTT	CASSLPREQTRELFF
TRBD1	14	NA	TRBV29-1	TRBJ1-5	TGCAGCGTCAAAACCGGGACAGGGGATCAGCCCCAGCATTTT	CSVKTGTGDQPQHF
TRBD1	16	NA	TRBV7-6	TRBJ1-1	TGTGCCAGCAGCTTCTTACAGGGGGGCGGGAACACTGAAGCTTTCTTT	CASSFLQGGGNTEAFF
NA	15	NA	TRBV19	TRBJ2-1	TGTGCCAGTAGTATAATTTCTAACACTTACAATGAGCAGTTCTTC	CASSIISNTYNEQFF
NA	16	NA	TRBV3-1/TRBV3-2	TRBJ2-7	TGTGCCAGCAGCCGTCGGGGGACAGCTTCGTCCTACGAGCAGTACTTC	CASSRRGTASSYEQYF
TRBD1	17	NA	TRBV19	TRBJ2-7	TGTGCCAGTAGTATAGAGATCGGGACAGGGGGCGAGAGCGAGCAGTACTTC	CASSIEIGTGGESEQYF
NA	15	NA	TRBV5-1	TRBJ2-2	TGCGCCAGCAGCTTGGATGCGGCGGGAACCGGGGAGCTGTTTTTT	CASSLDAAGTGELFF
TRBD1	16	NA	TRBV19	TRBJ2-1	TGTGCCAGTAGTATTAACAGGGGGCAATCCTACAATGAGCAGTTCTTC	CASSINRGQSYNEQFF
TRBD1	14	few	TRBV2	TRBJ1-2	TGTGCCAGCAGTGTGGACAGGGGAGTCTATGGCTACACCTTC	CASSVDRGVYGYTF
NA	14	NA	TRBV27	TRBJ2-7	TGTGCCAGCAGTTTAAGGGACGGGACCTACGAGCAGTACTTC	CASSLRDGTYEQYF
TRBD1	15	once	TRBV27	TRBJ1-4	TGTGCCAGCAGTTTCGGGGACAGAACTAATGAAAAACTGTTTTTT	CASSFGDRTNEKLFF
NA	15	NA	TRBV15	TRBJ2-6	TGTGCCACCAGCAGAGATCAGGGTGGGGCCAACGTCCTGACTTTC	CATSRDQGGANVLTF
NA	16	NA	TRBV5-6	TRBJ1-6	TGTGCCAGCAGCTCTGAAACGGGACACCGAAATTCACCCCTCCACTTT	CASSSETGHRNSPLHF
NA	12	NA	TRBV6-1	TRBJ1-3	TGTGCCAGCAGTGAATCTGGAAACACCATATATTTT	CASSESGNTIYF
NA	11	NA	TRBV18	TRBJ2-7	TGTGCCAGCTCACAGAAATACGAGCAGTACTTC	CASSQKYEQYF
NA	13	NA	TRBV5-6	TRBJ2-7	TGTGCCAGCAGTGGGAAAGGGAGAAGCGAGCAGTACTTC	CASSGKGRSEQYF
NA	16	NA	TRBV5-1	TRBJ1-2	TGCGCCAGCAGCGGAACCACCAGGGGTAGGAACTATGGCTACACCTTC	CASSGTTRGRNYGYTF
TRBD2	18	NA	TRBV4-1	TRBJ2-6	TGCGCCAGCAGCCAAGGACTAGCGGGAGCCTCTGGGGCCAACGTCCTGACTTTC	CASSQGLAGASGANVLTF
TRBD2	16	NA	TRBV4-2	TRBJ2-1	TGTGCCAGCAGCCAAGCAGGAGCGGGGGAGGTGTATGAGCAGTTCTTC	CASSQAGAGEVYEQFF
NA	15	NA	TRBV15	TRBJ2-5	TGTGCCACCAGCAGAGATGGCCAGGGACGGGAGACCCAGTACTTC	CATSRDGQGRETQYF
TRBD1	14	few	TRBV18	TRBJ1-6	TGTGCCAGCTCACCGGGGACAGAGCATTCACCCCTCCACTTT	CASSPGTEHSPLHF
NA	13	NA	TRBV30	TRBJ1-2	TGTGCCTGGAGTGCCCCTCCAGGGGATGGCTACACCTTC	CAWSAPPGDGYTF
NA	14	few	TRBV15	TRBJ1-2	TGTGCCACCAGCAGAGACGGGGGAAACTATGGCTACACCTTC	CATSRDGGNYGYTF
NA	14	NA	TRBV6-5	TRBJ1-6	TGTGCCCGGGGGGGCGGGGAACCAATTTCACCCCTCCACTTT	CARGGGEPISPLHF
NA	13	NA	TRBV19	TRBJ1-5	TGTGCCAGTAGTATTGCCGTTAATCAGCCCCAGCATTTT	CASSIAVNQPQHF
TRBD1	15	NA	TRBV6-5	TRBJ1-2	TGTGCCAGCAGTTATTGGGACAGGGGGGGAGGAGGCTACACCTTC	CASSYWDRGGGGYTF
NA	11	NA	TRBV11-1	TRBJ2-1	TGTGCCAGCAGCCTAGACAAGGAGCAGTTCTTC	CASSLDKEQFF
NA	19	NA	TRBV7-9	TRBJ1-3	TGTGCCAGCAGCTTAAAGCGAGGGGGGAGGGTCGGCTCTGGAAACACCATATATTTT	CASSLKRGGRVGSGNTIYF
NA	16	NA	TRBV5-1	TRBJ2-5	TGCGCCAGCACGAACTCCCCCCGAGGTGGGATAGAGACCCAGTACTTC	CASTNSPRGGIETQYF
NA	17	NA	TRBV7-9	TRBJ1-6	TGTGCCAGCAGCCTCGGTGCGAGGAGGTCCTATAATTCACCCCTCCACTTT	CASSLGARRSYNSPLHF
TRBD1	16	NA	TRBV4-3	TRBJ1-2	TGCGCCAGCAGCCAAGATGGAGGACAGGGGTTGGGTGGCTACACCTTC	CASSQDGGQGLGGYTF
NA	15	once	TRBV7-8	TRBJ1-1	TGTGCCAGCAGCCTACAGCAGTATTTGAACACTGAAGCTTTCTTT	CASSLQQYLNTEAFF
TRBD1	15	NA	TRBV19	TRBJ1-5	TGTGCCAGTAGGGCCGGGACAGGGAGAGTTCAGCCCCAGCATTTT	CASRAGTGRVQPQHF
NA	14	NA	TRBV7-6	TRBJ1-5	TGTGCCAGCAGCTTGACGAGCGGTGATCAGCCCCAGCATTTT	CASSLTSGDQPQHF